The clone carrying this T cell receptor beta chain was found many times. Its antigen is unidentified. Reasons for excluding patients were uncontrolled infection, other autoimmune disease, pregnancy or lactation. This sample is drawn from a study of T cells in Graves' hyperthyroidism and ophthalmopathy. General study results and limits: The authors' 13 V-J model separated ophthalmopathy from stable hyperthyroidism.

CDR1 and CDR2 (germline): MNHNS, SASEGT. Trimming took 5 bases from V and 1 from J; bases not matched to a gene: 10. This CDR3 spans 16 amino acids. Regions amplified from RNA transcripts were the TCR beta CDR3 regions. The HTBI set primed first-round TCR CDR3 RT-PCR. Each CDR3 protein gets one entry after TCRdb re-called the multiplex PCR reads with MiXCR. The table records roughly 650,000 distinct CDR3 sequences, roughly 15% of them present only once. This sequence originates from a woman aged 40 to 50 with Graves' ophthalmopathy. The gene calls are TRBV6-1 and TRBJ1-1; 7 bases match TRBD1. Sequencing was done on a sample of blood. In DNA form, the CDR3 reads TGTGCCAGCAGTTCGTCCCCACAGGGGAAGAACACTGAAGCTTTCTTT. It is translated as CASSSSPQGKNTEAFF.